This T cell receptor (beta chain) was captured by sequencing in a study of beta chain features in type 1 diabetes. Study results and caveats: Significant though moderate, a shortening of TCRB CDR3s appeared in all four CD4+ subsets of Type 1 diabetes patients. Type 1 diabetes patients had fewer VDJ junction insertions and more deletions.

The germline CDR1 and CDR2 sequences are MNHNS and SASEGT. The CDR3 is 15 amino acids. V shed 4 bases and J shed 2 bases, with 12 bases lying between them. This clone turned up a few times. The antigen remains unidentified. It was one heparinised blood draw, averaging roughly 100 mL, that each donor gave. Once sorted, every population was more than 95% pure. The sequenced template was cDNA made from the entire isolated RNA. Measured with immunoSEQ multiplex PCR; TCRdb has only the in-frame clones, and not every one. Here the sample spans fewer than 250,000 clones, 9.6% being singletons. Input material: naive CD4+ T cells from blood. The TCR comes from a woman under 30 in good health. The chain carries TRBV6-1 and TRBJ2-1; tentatively, D is TRBD2 (6 bases). CDR3 DNA sequence: TGTGCCAGCAGTGCCCGGGAGATCGCCTACAATGAGCAGTTCTTC. This codes for CASSAREIAYNEQFF.